The 8 T cell receptor beta chains listed next were all sequenced from one sample in a study of T cell responses to AZD1222 COVID-19 vaccine. Sequencing used immunoSEQ multiplex PCR; TCRdb keeps in-frame clones, though not all of them. The data show over 110,000 clones, roughly 90% seen once. This specimen consisted of peripheral blood, obtained 28 days after the second AZD1222 dose. These receptor sequences come from an adult who received the AZD1222 COVID-19 vaccine.

This chain uses TRBV20-1 with TRBJ1-2; TRBD1 agrees at 9 bases. V lost 3 bases, J lost 7 bases, and 6 bases stayed unmatched. The CDR3 is 13 residues long. CDR1 and CDR2 (germline): DFQATT, SNEGSKA (reference sequence). The CDR3 DNA is TGCAGTGCTAGTCCACAGGGGGCAGGTGGCTACACCTTC. This codes for CSASPQGAGGYTF.

This CDR3 is CASSSRASSPYYEQYF. The CDR3 DNA reads as TGTGCCAGCAGCTCCCGGGCCTCCAGCCCCTACTACGAGCAGTACTTC. The chain recombines TRBV13 with TRBJ2-7; D is unclear. V dropped 4 bases and J dropped 3 bases, with 19 bases sitting between them. CDR1 and CDR2 (germline): PRHDT, FYEKMQ (reference sequence). The CDR3 sequence is 16 residues long. Full variable domain (outside the CDR3, taken from reference TRBV13 and TRBJ2-7): AAGVIQSPRHLIKEKRETATLKCYPIPRHDTVYWYQQGPGQDPQFLISFYEKMQSDKGSIPDRFSAQQFSDYHSELNMSSLELGDSALYFCASSSRASSPYYEQYFGPGTRLTVT.

This clone was found once. The rearrangement uses TRBV5-4 and TRBJ1-2; D is unresolved. The CDR3 is made up of 15 amino acids. V gave up 0 bases and J gave up 0 bases, with 9 bases separating them. From germline, CDR1 is SGHNT and CDR2 YYREEE (reference sequence). In DNA, the CDR3 is TGTGCCAGCAGCTTGGGACGGAGCACTAACTATGGCTACACCTTC. Translation gives CASSLGRSTNYGYTF.

The V call is TRBV7-2, the J call TRBJ2-7, with D perhaps matching TRBD2 (5 bases). V gave up 5 bases and J gave up 1 base, with 15 bases separating them. Germline V gene lookup returns CDR1 SGHTA and CDR2 FQGNSA. The CDR3 has 15 amino acids. CDR3 sequence (DNA): TGTGCCAGCAGCCCCAGCGGCGGGCAGTCCTACGAGCAGTACTTC. Protein: CASSPSGGQSYEQYF.

V gene TRBV29-1 combines with J gene TRBJ2-7; maybe TRBD2 (6 bases). Germline V lookup: CDR1 SQVTM, CDR2 ANQGSEA. The CDR3 has 12 amino acids. V was shortened by 4 bases and J by 4 bases, with 11 bases between the two germline ends. The CDR3: CSVVGGTYEQYF. The CDR3 bases are TGCAGCGTTGTCGGCGGGACGTACGAGCAGTACTTC.

V is TRBV28 and J is TRBJ2-5; TRBD2 agrees at 14 bases. This CDR3 is 15 amino acids long. Germline-derived CDR1 and CDR2 are MDHEN and SYDVKM. The V gene end was trimmed by 5 bases and the J gene end by 3 bases; junction bases not matched to a gene: 2. CDR3 loop: CASSGTSGGKETQYF. The CDR3, as DNA: TGTGCCAGCAGTGGGACTAGCGGGGGCAAAGAGACCCAGTACTTC.

The chain is built from TRBV5-4 and TRBJ2-1, with unresolved D. CDR1 and CDR2 (germline): SGHNT, YYREEE (reference sequence). The CDR3 consists of 14 residues. The V end was cut by 1 base, the J end by 7 bases, with 12 bases between. The CDR3, as DNA: TGTGCCAGCAGCTTGAGTGCGACCCCAAATGAGCAGTTCTTC. Amino acids: CASSLSATPNEQFF. Supplemented by reference TRBV5-4 and TRBJ2-1, the full variable domain reads ETGVTQSPTHLIKTRGQQVTLRCSSQSGHNTVSWYQQALGQGPQFIFQYYREEENGRGNFPPRFSGLQFPNYSSELNVNALELDDSALYLCASSLSATPNEQFFGPGTRLTVL.

This chain links TRBV4-2 with TRBJ2-2; D is undetermined. CDR1 LGHNA and CDR2 YNFKEQ come from the germline V gene. Trimming pared 0 bases from V and 7 bases from J, leaving 3 bases between. There are 12 residues in the CDR3. The CDR3 sequence: CASSQEDGELFF. The CDR3, as DNA: TGTGCCAGCAGCCAAGAGGACGGGGAGCTGTTTTTT.